The clone carrying this TCR beta chain occurred once. The antigen remains unidentified. Primers: 60 Vbeta forward and 13 Jbeta reverse. Clones were sequenced by immunoSEQ multiplex PCR, and TCRdb holds only the in-frame ones, with some missing. The sample lists 200,000 to 300,000 clones; 78% were seen once. The data are from a study of cytomegalovirus exposure and HLA in healthy donors. Regarding the study as a whole: Earlier analysis yielded a pattern in which most TCR beta V segments were productive about 90% or about 30% of the time.

The CDR3 has 15 amino acids. CDR1 and CDR2 (germline): SGDLS, YYNGEE. Trimming took 0 bases from V and 5 from J, leaving 14 bases between them. Sequencing was done on a sample of PBMCs. V usage is TRBV9 and J usage is TRBJ1-1; tentatively, D is TRBD1 (5 bases). The sequence was obtained from a boy between 10 and 17 years old in good health and CMV-seronegative. The CDR3 DNA follows: TGTGCCAGCAGCGTAGAGGAGGGGTTGAGTACTGAAGCTTTCTTT. Its translation: CASSVEEGLSTEAFF.